This T cell receptor beta chain originates from a study of patients and donors after allogeneic stem cell transplantation. The CDR3 extends over 13 amino acids. The germline V and J ends were trimmed by 2 bases and 5 bases, with 7 bases remaining between them. From germline, CDR1 is KGHSH and CDR2 LQKENI. Via MiXCR, TCRdb re-called the RT-PCR reads, giving one row per CDR3 protein. The sample holds about a million distinct CDR3 sequences, about 20% seen once. The chain carries TRBV18 and TRBJ2-1; no clear D. Sequencing used blood, either unsorted or a sorted T cell fraction (not recorded which). The clonotype was recovered from a human donor who was either an allogeneic HSCT recipient or a stem cell or donor lymphocyte infusion donor (not recorded which). It is not recorded whose cells these are; they may come from a transplant donor. For the CDR3, the DNA is TGTGCCAGCTCACCAGGGAACCACAATGAGCAGTTCTTC. As protein: CASSPGNHNEQFF.